The 26 T cell receptor beta chains listed next were all sequenced from one sample in a study of cytomegalovirus exposure and HLA in healthy donors. Profiling relied on immunoSEQ multiplex PCR, and the TCRdb table lists in-frame clones only, not all of them. This sample yields a few hundred thousand clones, of which about 90% are seen a single time; under 0.45% belongs to the top ten. Input material: PBMCs. The receptors were sampled from a woman between 18 and 29 years old in good health and CMV-seronegative.

This clone occurred once. The rearrangement joins TRBV11-2 to TRBJ1-1; no firm D call. Germline V gene lookup returns CDR1 SGHAT and CDR2 FQNNGV. The germline V and J ends were trimmed by 5 bases and 0 bases, with 13 bases remaining between them. The CDR3 has 15 amino acids. The DNA for the CDR3 is TGTGCCAGCAGCCCCCTGGTCGGGATGAACACTGAAGCTTTCTTT. Translation gives CASSPLVGMNTEAFF.

The CDR3 coding sequence is TGCGCCAGCAGCTTAAACAGGGGACCCTACACTGAAGCTTTCTTT. It translates to CASSLNRGPYTEAFF. This sequence joins TRBV5-1 and TRBJ1-1; TRBD1 aligns across 7 bases. CDR1 is SGHRS, CDR2 YFSETQ, per germline. CDR3 length equals 15 residues. The V gene end was trimmed by 2 bases and the J gene end by 3 bases; junction bases not matched to a gene: 7.

The genes are TRBV27 and TRBJ1-1, with D unclear. The CDR3 contains 12 residues. Germline assignment: CDR1 MNHEY and CDR2 SMNVEV (reference sequence). The V and J ends lost 10 bases and 4 bases respectively, with 13 bases between them. This chain's CDR3 is CATVGFGTEAFF. The CDR3 bases are TGTGCCACCGTCGGGTTCGGCACTGAAGCTTTCTTT.

This rearrangement joins TRBV6-5 to TRBJ1-2; 8 bases are a match to TRBD1. Trimming at V came to 4 bases and at J to 6 bases, leaving 4 bases not matched to a gene. Per the germline V gene, CDR1 is MNHEY and CDR2 is SVGAGI. The CDR3 has 13 residues. In nucleotides, the CDR3 is TGTGCCAGCAGTTCGCAGGGGGCGGATGGCTACACCTTC. Residues: CASSSQGADGYTF.

The V call is TRBV4-3, the J call TRBJ1-6, with TRBD1 as a possible D gene (6 bases). Trimming left V 3 bases short and J 0 bases short, with 18 bases between. CDR1 and CDR2 (germline): LGHNA, YSLEER. This CDR3 is built from 19 residues. DNA of the CDR3: TGCGCCAGCAGCCATAAACCGGGACACATGAGCTCCTATAATTCACCCCTCCACTTT. Amino acids: CASSHKPGHMSSYNSPLHF.

The chain recombines TRBV30 with TRBJ1-6, with D perhaps TRBD1 (5 bases). This CDR3 contains 15 residues. Per germline, CDR1 GTSNPN and CDR2 SVGIG (reference sequence). The ends were cut back, 1 base at V and 10 bases at J, with 17 bases in the middle. This CDR3 reads CAWSAGLPLRSPLHF. CDR3 DNA sequence: TGTGCCTGGAGTGCAGGGCTCCCCCTGCGATCACCCCTCCACTTT.

The genes are TRBV28 and TRBJ1-2; perhaps TRBD1 as D (6 bases). Deletions cut 4 bases from V and 4 bases from J, with 7 bases between. The CDR3 sequence is 12 residues long. Germline CDR1 and CDR2: MDHEN and SYDVKM. CDR3 coding DNA: TGTGCCAGCAGTTCAGGGGTCTATGGCTACACCTTC. Translating gives CASSSGVYGYTF.

This clone was observed once. CDR3 DNA sequence: TGTGCCAGTAGTATCCAGGGGGCGAGTTTGGGCAATCAGCCCCAGCATTTT. It codes for CASSIQGASLGNQPQHF. The rearrangement links TRBV19 to TRBJ1-5; TRBD1 aligns across 8 bases. The V gene end was trimmed by 3 bases and the J gene end by 2 bases; junction bases not matched to a gene: 9. The CDR3 is 17 amino acids. The germline CDR1 and CDR2 sequences are LNHDA and SQIVND (reference sequence).

The chain is built from TRBV27 and TRBJ2-7; 8 bases map to TRBD2. The J segment lost 4 bases and the V segment lost 3 bases, leaving 8 bases of the junction unmatched. Looked up from germline, CDR1 is MNHEY and CDR2 is SMNVEV (reference sequence). There are 15 residues in the CDR3. The CDR3 DNA is TGTGCCAGCAGTTTGATCAGCGGGGGATTATACGAGCAGTACTTC. Its translation is CASSLISGGLYEQYF.

The chain employs TRBV19 and TRBJ2-1, with D hard to call. CDR3 size: 13 residues. Germline V gene lookup returns CDR1 LNHDA and CDR2 SQIVND (reference sequence). V lost 4 bases and J lost 4, with 8 bases in between. CDR3 sequence: CASSTGTYNEQFF. In DNA form, the CDR3 reads TGTGCCAGTAGTACAGGAACATACAATGAGCAGTTCTTC.

The chain couples TRBV27 to TRBJ1-2; TRBD1 is a possible D gene (5 bases). Deletions cut 2 bases from V and 4 bases from J, with 14 bases between. Per the germline V gene, CDR1 is MNHEY and CDR2 is SMNVEV (reference sequence). This CDR3 has 15 residues. CDR3 residues: CASSLVGARSYGYTF. DNA of the CDR3: TGTGCCAGCAGTTTAGTAGGGGCGAGGAGCTATGGCTACACCTTC.

V gene TRBV7-9 combines with J gene TRBJ2-7, with 9 bases fitting TRBD2. The germline V gene has CDR1 SEHNR and CDR2 FQNEAQ (reference sequence). CDR3 length equals 14 residues. Trimming removed 1 base from V and 3 bases from J; junction bases left unmatched: 1. The CDR3 DNA is TGTGCCAGCAGCTTAGTTAGCGGGGGCTACGAGCAGTACTTC. Translation gives CASSLVSGGYEQYF.

This clone showed up just a few times. The chain has TRBV18 and TRBJ2-2, with 8 bases identical to TRBD2. After removal of 0 bases from V and 4 bases from J, the junction contained 4 bases not matched to a gene. The germline CDR1 and CDR2 sequences are KGHSH and LQKENI. The CDR3 length is 16 residues. The DNA of the CDR3 is TGTGCCAGCTCACCACCGGGACTAGTGGGCACCGGGGAGCTGTTTTTT. Protein sequence: CASSPPGLVGTGELFF.

In nucleotides, the CDR3 is TGTGCCAGCAGCGTCCCGGGACAGGGAGGGAATGAGCAGTTCTTC. This encodes CASSVPGQGGNEQFF. This chain joins TRBV28 and TRBJ2-1; 9 bases match TRBD1. The ends lost 6 bases at V and 7 bases at J; junction bases unmatched: 10. The CDR3 sequence is 15 residues long. In germline, CDR1 is MDHEN, CDR2 SYDVKM.

CDR3 in amino acids: CASSFRGEGRNTIYF. The CDR3 DNA follows: TGTGCCAGCAGCTTCAGGGGCGAAGGTAGAAACACCATATATTTT. This chain connects TRBV7-9 to TRBJ1-3; perhaps TRBD1 as D (6 bases). This CDR3 comprises 15 residues. Between the trimmed V and J ends, which lost 3 bases and 5 bases, there was a span of 14 bases. Germline V gives CDR1 SEHNR, CDR2 FQNEAQ (reference sequence).

CDR3 DNA: TGTGCCAGCAGCTTAGCGGGGGGGTTCGATACGCAGTATTTT. It encodes CASSLAGGFDTQYF. This rearrangement joins TRBV7-6 to TRBJ2-3; 7 bases agree with TRBD2. CDR3 size: 14 residues. Germline V gene data show CDR1 as SGHVS and CDR2 as FNYEAQ. The junction had 3 bases not matched to a gene; V was cut back by 0 bases and J by 6 bases.

V usage is TRBV7-2 and J usage is TRBJ2-2; possible D gene TRBD1, 6 bases. CDR1 and CDR2 from the germline V gene are SGHTA and FQGNSA. This CDR3 contains 14 residues. V was shortened by 5 bases and J by 11 bases, with 18 bases between the two germline ends. CDR3 sequence: CASSPTGFFGELFF. DNA of the CDR3: TGTGCCAGCAGCCCTACAGGGTTCTTTGGAGAGCTGTTTTTT.

The rearrangement links TRBV15 to TRBJ1-2; TRBD1 matches at 10 bases. V trimming: 5 bases; J trimming: 3 bases; junction bases outside the gene matches: 6. From germline, CDR1 is LNHNV and CDR2 YYDKDF (reference sequence). The CDR3 consists of 15 residues. The CDR3 region has the DNA TGTGCCACCAGCCCACCGGGGACAGGGGACTATGGCTACACCTTC. Amino acid sequence: CATSPPGTGDYGYTF.

This rearrangement joins TRBV5-1 to TRBJ1-3, with TRBD1 as a possible D gene (5 bases). This CDR3 is built from 14 residues. Germline lookup yields CDR1 SGHRS and CDR2 YFSETQ. Trimming took off 4 bases at V and 1 base at J, with 9 bases between the two ends. CDR3 protein: CASSPRGSGNTIYF. CDR3 bases: TGCGCCAGCAGCCCTCGGGGGTCTGGAAACACCATATATTTT.

This clone was observed a single time. CDR3 sequence: CSVVYRVGANYGYTF. The CDR3 DNA sequence: TGCAGCGTTGTTTACAGGGTAGGAGCTAACTATGGCTACACCTTC. The gene calls are TRBV29-1 and TRBJ1-2; a possible D gene is TRBD1 (6 bases). The germline CDR1 and CDR2 sequences are SQVTM and ANQGSEA. V shed 4 bases and J shed 0 bases, with 15 bases lying between them. The CDR3 is 15 residues long.

The count of this clone is one. The chain combines TRBV7-9 with TRBJ1-5; 7 nucleotides line up with TRBD1. Trimming removed 5 bases from V and 0 bases from J; junction bases left unmatched: 10. The germline V gene has CDR1 SEHNR and CDR2 FQNEAQ (reference sequence). The CDR3 is 17 amino acids. The DNA for the CDR3 is TGTGCCAGCAGCCCAGACAGACAGGGATATAGCAATCAGCCCCAGCATTTT. This sequence encodes CASSPDRQGYSNQPQHF.

The chain combines TRBV9 with TRBJ2-5, with TRBD1 matching over 9 bases. Germline CDR1 and CDR2: SGDLS and YYNGEE. Trimming cost V 4 bases and J 5 bases; bases outside gene matches: 9. The CDR3 spans 15 residues. The CDR3 bases are TGTGCCAGCAGCCCAAGGGACAGGGCGGGCGAGACCCAGTACTTC. As protein: CASSPRDRAGETQYF.

The genes are TRBV11-2 and TRBJ1-1; no clear D. This CDR3 has 14 amino acids. Germline V gene sequence: CDR1 SGHAT, CDR2 FQNNGV. V lost 6 bases and J lost 5, with 16 bases in between. The CDR3 here is CASRQLVSTTEAFF. The CDR3 DNA reads as TGTGCCAGCAGACAACTAGTCTCAACGACTGAAGCTTTCTTT.

V gene TRBV25-1 combines with J gene TRBJ2-7; 7 nucleotides agree with TRBD1. V lost 6 bases to trimming and J lost 0 bases; unmatched junction nucleotides: 11. Germline-derived CDR1 and CDR2 are MGHDK and SYGVNS. CDR3 size: 16 residues. The CDR3 protein is CASSYWGTESSYEQYF. In nucleotides, the CDR3 is TGTGCCAGCAGCTATTGGGGGACAGAGTCCTCCTACGAGCAGTACTTC.

The V and J genes are TRBV5-1 and TRBJ1-4, with 7 bases identical to TRBD1. The CDR3 covers 14 residues. V trimming: 4 bases; J trimming: 4 bases; junction bases outside the gene matches: 4. CDR1 is SGHRS, CDR2 YFSETQ, per germline. The CDR3 loop reads CASSPGTVNEKLFF. The CDR3 nucleotides are TGCGCCAGCAGCCCCGGGACAGTTAATGAAAAACTGTTTTTT.

This clone was recorded once. The chain combines TRBV13 with TRBJ2-7, with a possible D match to TRBD2 (5 bases). Trimming removed 7 bases at V and 3 bases at J, with 13 bases between. Germline CDR1 and CDR2: PRHDT and FYEKMQ (reference sequence). This CDR3 has 13 amino acids. The DNA for the CDR3 is TGTGCCAGCAAGCCCCAAGGGAGCTACGAGCAGTACTTC. Protein sequence: CASKPQGSYEQYF.